This entry features one TCR beta chain sequence. This specimen belongs to a study of blood T cell repertoires in COVID-19. At the level of the study: The study drew acute and convalescent COVID-19 samples from the United States, Italy and Spain. Sources were T cells, B-cell-depleted T cells, or PBMCs; the material itself was cDNA or gDNA.

Germline CDR1 and CDR2: SGHDT and YYEEEE. Trimming stripped 3 bases from V and 1 base from J, with 17 bases between. The CDR3 runs 17 residues. Study processing details: Amplified reference gene primers provided the basis for estimating nucleated cell counts. TCRdb's copy holds only in-frame clones and misses some; the assay was immunoSEQ multiplex PCR. V, J and clone size are those of that table, while D and trimming were read from the DNA. The data hold about 36,000 clones, with about 81% observed a single time. The rearrangement joins TRBV5-6 to TRBJ2-1, with D tentatively TRBD2 (6 bases). The sequence derives from a human donor in a cohort sampled during active or convalescent COVID-19. The donor label of this sample is uncertain. Sequenced sample: peripheral blood. CDR3 nucleotide sequence: TGTGCCAGCAGCTCCGGGACTCAATCCCCTTCCTACAATGAGCAGTTCTTC. It translates to CASSSGTQSPSYNEQFF.